These T cell receptor beta chains were read from a single sample in a study of blood T cell repertoires in COVID-19. Method: immunoSEQ multiplex PCR; TCRdb's copy keeps in-frame clones and lacks some. The sample lists about 110,000 clones, 70% to 90% seen once, with 4.8% in the top ten. Sequenced sample: peripheral blood. These receptor sequences come from a human donor in a cohort sampled during active COVID-19. Both conserved end residues are part of each CDR3.

TRBV19	CASSIDGQPQHF
TRBV5-1	CASSLGTGEAFF
TRBV21-1	CASSAPGTCGYTF
TRBV7-8	CASSLFGGGRQGVSEAFF
TRBV19	CASRKLAGSTDTQYF
TRBV18	CASSPLRDRFYEQYF
TRBV7-3	CASRAGTGVTGELFF
TRBV2	CASRKSGVSQPQHF
TRBV4-1	CASSLGTSGSEQFF
TRBV24-1	CATSDTRGLGETQYF
TRBV3-1/TRBV3-2	CASSQDRLLNIQYF
TRBV6-5	CASRTGRHTEAFF
TRBV5-5	CASSLSLHEQYF
TRBV4-2	CASSQDPVGGTKNIQYF